This T cell receptor (beta chain) was identified during a study of T cell changes during pregnancy in multiple sclerosis. The repertoire was sequenced with immunoSEQ multiplex PCR; TCRdb's copy has only in-frame clones and lacks some. Of 13,000 to 15,000 clones in the sample, 90% to 95% are singletons; the top ten hold approximately 2.8%. There are 13 residues in the CDR3. The V gene's germline CDR1 is MNHNS and CDR2 SASEGT. With 5 bases clipped from V and 5 bases from J, the junction kept 4 bases outside the gene matches. The chain recombines TRBV6-1 with TRBJ1-2; 8 positions agree with TRBD1. This TCR was recovered from a female donor in good health, enrolled as a control in a pregnancy study. The sequenced sample was peripheral blood, obtained in the second trimester of pregnancy. The CDR3 loop is CASSPGQVYGYTF. CDR3 in DNA: TGTGCCAGCAGTCCGGGACAGGTGTATGGCTACACCTTC.